The 14 T cell receptor beta chains below all came from one sample that was sequenced in a study of radiotherapy plus CTLA-4 blockade in lung cancer. Method: immunoSEQ multiplex PCR; TCRdb's copy keeps in-frame clones and lacks some. Here the sample spans more than 90,000 clones, 70% to 90% being singletons. Sequencing used peripheral blood, obtained from a patient treated with radiotherapy plus ipilimumab. The origin of the receptors is a human donor with non-small cell lung cancer that progressed on radiotherapy plus ipilimumab.

CDR3 loop: CATSRGIPGPEEPQHF. Here the CDR3 DNA reads TGTGCCACCAGCAGAGGGATCCCCGGCCCCGAGGAGCCCCAGCATTTT. The rearrangement uses TRBV15 and TRBJ1-5; D not certain. V lost 1 base, J lost 8 bases, and 18 bases lay in between. This CDR3 contains 16 residues. The germline gives CDR1 LNHNV, CDR2 YYDKDF (reference sequence).

V is TRBV28 and J is TRBJ2-5; tentatively, D is TRBD2 (5 bases). Germline V gene lookup returns CDR1 MDHEN and CDR2 SYDVKM. Trimming removed 1 base from V and 2 bases from J, with 8 bases in between. The CDR3 has 14 residues. CDR3 coding DNA: TGTGCCAGCAGTTTATCCGGAGGACAAGAGACCCAGTACTTC. Translating gives CASSLSGGQETQYF.

V gene TRBV2 combines with J gene TRBJ2-1, with D uncertain. Germline CDR1 SNHLY, CDR2 FYNNEI. With 1 base removed from V and 9 bases from J, the gap between germline ends came to 4 bases. The CDR3 is 11 amino acids. In nucleotides, the CDR3 is TGTGCCAGCAGTGAAGACAGTGAGCAGTTCTTC. It is translated as CASSEDSEQFF.

In its sample, this clone was seen a few times. The junction departs from the called germline gene at one end, perhaps through a read error. V and J are TRBV15 and TRBJ1-2; 9 nucleotides align to TRBD1. The CDR3 has 15 amino acids. Germline V gene data show CDR1 as LNHNV and CDR2 as YYDKDF (reference sequence). The CDR3 loop reads CATSRATGGLYGYTF. CDR3 bases: TGTGCCACCAGTAGAGCGACAGGGGGGCTATATGGCTACACCTTC.

The chain uses TRBV27 and TRBJ2-3; possibly TRBD1 for D (6 bases). The CDR3 extends over 16 amino acids. Germline values: CDR1 MNHEY, CDR2 SMNVEV (reference sequence). V was pared by 10 bases and J by 2 bases, with 22 bases between. CDR3 bases: TGTGCCACCTCGAGGGCTACAGGGTTTTCCACAGATACGCAGTATTTT. It codes for CATSRATGFSTDTQYF.

The J gene is TRBJ1-1, the V gene TRBV29-1, with 8 positions matching TRBD1. The V gene end was trimmed by 1 base and the J gene end by 10 bases; junction bases not matched to a gene: 8. In germline, CDR1 is SQVTM, CDR2 ANQGSEA. The length of the CDR3 is 13 residues. The chain's CDR3 is CSVEVGQGAGAFF. DNA of the CDR3: TGCAGCGTTGAAGTCGGCCAGGGGGCCGGAGCTTTCTTT. The complete variable domain, with remaining parts taken from reference TRBV29-1 and TRBJ1-1, reads SAVISQKPSRDICQRGTSLTIQCQVDSQVTMMFWYRQQPGQSLTLIATANQGSEATYESGFVIDKFPISRPNLTFSTLTVSNMSPEDSSIYLCSVEVGQGAGAFFGQGTRLTVV.

V usage is TRBV27 and J usage is TRBJ2-5; no clear D gene. Germline CDR1 and CDR2: MNHEY and SMNVEV (reference sequence). The CDR3 is made up of 14 amino acids. Deletions cut 1 base from V and 4 bases from J, with 10 bases between. The DNA for the CDR3 is TGTGCCAGCAGTTTATGGGCAGGAGCAGAGACCCAGTACTTC. This gives the protein CASSLWAGAETQYF.

The J gene is TRBJ1-4, the V gene TRBV6-1, with 7 nucleotides matching TRBD1. After removal of 2 bases from V and 5 bases from J, the junction contained 2 bases not matched to a gene. From germline, CDR1 is MNHNS and CDR2 SASEGT. The CDR3 consists of 14 residues. CDR3 protein: CASSERGQNEKLFF. The DNA for the CDR3 is TGTGCCAGCAGTGAACGGGGACAGAATGAAAAACTGTTTTTT.

The chain uses TRBV10-3 and TRBJ2-1; D may be TRBD1 (5 bases). The V gene lost 6 bases and the J gene lost 3 bases, with 15 bases spanning the gap. CDR1 is ENHRY and CDR2 is SYGVKD in the germline V gene. The length of the CDR3 is 15 residues. As DNA, the CDR3 is TGTGCCATCAGAGGCGCAGGGTCCCTCTACAATGAGCAGTTCTTC. Translated: CAIRGAGSLYNEQFF.

The gene calls are TRBV7-9 and TRBJ1-5; D call uncertain. Trimming stripped 0 bases from V and 1 base from J, with 4 bases between. The germline V gene has CDR1 SEHNR and CDR2 FQNEAQ (reference sequence). This CDR3 contains 14 residues. In DNA, the CDR3 is TGTGCCAGCAGCTTAGCGGAGAGCAATCAGCCCCAGCATTTT. Its protein product is CASSLAESNQPQHF.

The chain combines TRBV27 with TRBJ2-2, with 14 bases identical to TRBD2. This CDR3 is built from 18 residues. From germline, CDR1 is MNHEY and CDR2 SMNVEV (reference sequence). The J segment lost 4 bases and the V segment lost 4 bases, leaving 8 bases of the junction unmatched. CDR3 protein: CASSSPRGLAGATGELFF. The DNA of the CDR3 is TGTGCCAGCAGTTCCCCCCGGGGACTAGCGGGAGCCACCGGGGAGCTGTTTTTT.

The V and J genes are TRBV6-1 and TRBJ2-5; 7 bases are a match to TRBD2. V gave up 4 bases and J gave up 3 bases; unmatched junction bases: 11. CDR3 length: 16 residues. Germline CDR1 MNHNS, CDR2 SASEGT. The CDR3 region is CASSARGDYFKETQYF. The CDR3 nucleotides are TGTGCCAGCAGTGCGCGAGGGGACTACTTCAAAGAGACCCAGTACTTC.

The rearrangement uses TRBV27 and TRBJ2-3; 8 bases are a match to TRBD2. The CDR3 covers 14 residues. Germline V lookup: CDR1 MNHEY, CDR2 SMNVEV (reference sequence). With V trimmed by 5 bases and J by 0 bases, 1 base remained unmatched. The CDR3, as DNA: TGTGCCAGCAGTCAGCGGGAGAGCACAGATACGCAGTATTTT. Its translation is CASSQRESTDTQYF.

This rearrangement joins TRBV30 to TRBJ2-4; 8 positions agree with TRBD2. CDR1 is GTSNPN, CDR2 SVGIG, per germline (reference sequence). Trimming took 5 bases from V and 1 from J; bases not matched to a gene: 16. The length of the CDR3 is 18 residues. CDR3: CAWPPGGAGGLAKNIQYF. The CDR3 DNA follows: TGTGCCTGGCCCCCGGGAGGGGCGGGGGGTTTGGCCAAAAACATTCAGTACTTC.